A selection of T cell receptor beta chains follows, all from one sample in a study of cytomegalovirus exposure and HLA in healthy donors. Clones were read by immunoSEQ multiplex PCR, and TCRdb kept only the in-frame ones, dropping some. Here the sample spans 83,000 or so clones, 79% being singletons. The source material was PBMCs. Receptor source: a woman aged 40 to 50 in good health and CMV-seropositive. CDR3s include the opening cysteine and the closing phenylalanine or tryptophan. A D gene is named only where the DNA matches it firmly. Part of the rows lack a size; the others show once, few, many or a class for expanded clones.

j_gene,v_gene,d_gene,abundance,CDR3aa,CDR3nt
TRBJ2-5,TRBV7-7,.,once,CASSLQGPTTQYF,TGTGCTAGCAGCCTACAGGGACCTACGACCCAGTACTTC
TRBJ1-2,TRBV7-8,.,few,CASSPTGDWGGYTF,TGTGCCAGCAGCCCCACGGGGGATTGGGGTGGCTACACCTTC
TRBJ1-5,TRBV5-5,.,.,CASSFRQDNQPQHF,TGTGCCAGCAGCTTTCGACAGGACAATCAGCCCCAGCATTTT
TRBJ1-2,TRBV4-2,TRBD1,.,CASSQPEAGTGGAVHGYTF,TGTGCCAGCAGCCAACCAGAGGCCGGGACAGGGGGCGCGGTGCATGGCTACACCTTC
TRBJ2-7,TRBV7-9,.,.,CASSFGDHEQYF,TGTGCCAGCAGCTTCGGGGATCACGAGCAGTACTTC
TRBJ2-2,TRBV19,.,once,CASSIAYGSFPGELFF,TGTGCCAGTAGTATAGCGTATGGGAGCTTTCCCGGGGAGCTGTTTTTT
TRBJ2-3,TRBV7-3,TRBD2,few,CASSPKAVGLGGGADDTQYF,TGTGCCAGCAGCCCAAAGGCTGTGGGGCTCGGCGGGGGGGCCGACGATACGCAGTATTTT
TRBJ2-7,TRBV29-1,.,.,CSVYQAPYEQYF,TGCAGCGTGTATCAGGCCCCCTACGAGCAGTACTTC
TRBJ2-7,TRBV11-2,.,.,CASSRTDSSYEQYF,TGTGCCAGCAGCCGTACGGACAGTTCCTACGAGCAGTACTTC
TRBJ1-4,TRBV10-2,TRBD1,.,CASSMTGDEKLFF,TGCGCCAGCAGCATGACAGGGGACGAAAAACTGTTTTTT
TRBJ2-7,TRBV2,TRBD2,.,CASRLAGDYEQYF,TGTGCCAGCCGACTAGCGGGGGACTACGAGCAGTACTTC
TRBJ2-1,TRBV29-1,TRBD2,.,CSVGTSGDNEQFF,TGCAGCGTGGGGACTAGCGGGGACAATGAGCAGTTCTTC
TRBJ1-2,TRBV11-2,.,few,CASSRDGTGYTF,TGTGCCAGCAGCCGTGATGGCACTGGCTACACCTTC
TRBJ2-7,TRBV6-5,TRBD1,few,CASSYGQGAYEQYF,TGTGCCAGCAGTTACGGACAGGGGGCCTACGAGCAGTACTTC
TRBJ2-1,TRBV2,TRBD2,.,CASSSGSGRGPYNEQFF,TGTGCCAGCAGCTCGGGTAGCGGGAGGGGCCCCTACAATGAGCAGTTCTTC
TRBJ1-1,TRBV6-5,.,.,CASSSSTQGNTEAFF,TGTGCCAGCAGTTCTTCAACCCAGGGGAACACTGAAGCTTTCTTT
TRBJ2-3,TRBV6-4,TRBD1,.,CASSAGGSTDTQYF,TGTGCCAGCAGTGCAGGGGGAAGCACAGATACGCAGTATTTT
TRBJ2-6,TRBV19,TRBD1,once,CASSIGAGTGVPGANVLTF,TGTGCCAGTAGTATAGGGGCCGGGACAGGGGTACCTGGGGCCAACGTCCTGACTTTC
TRBJ2-2,TRBV11-2,.,.,CASSLTNTGELFF,TGTGCCAGCAGCTTAACTAACACCGGGGAGCTGTTTTTT
TRBJ1-4,TRBV6-1,.,medium-sized,CASSEARAGRSNEKLFF,TGTGCCAGCAGTGAAGCGAGGGCGGGACGGAGTAATGAAAAACTGTTTTTT
TRBJ2-3,TRBV9,TRBD2,.,CASSVGTSELTDTQYF,TGTGCCAGCAGCGTAGGGACTAGCGAACTCACAGATACGCAGTATTTT
TRBJ2-7,TRBV9,TRBD1,.,CASSDPGQSGGEQYF,TGTGCCAGCAGCGACCCGGGACAGTCAGGGGGAGAGCAGTACTTC
TRBJ1-6,TRBV19,TRBD1,.,CASWGQGWNSPLHF,TGTGCCAGTTGGGGACAGGGTTGGAATTCACCCCTCCACTTT
TRBJ2-3,TRBV5-1,TRBD1,.,CASSPPGQAMTDTQYF,TGCGCCAGCAGTCCACCAGGACAGGCCATGACAGATACGCAGTATTTT
TRBJ1-3,TRBV28,.,.,CASSFAGAGNTIYF,TGTGCCAGCAGTTTTGCGGGAGCTGGAAACACCATATATTTT
TRBJ2-5,TRBV7-9,TRBD2,.,CASGLSSGQETQYF,TGTGCCAGCGGGCTGTCTAGCGGCCAAGAGACCCAGTACTTC
TRBJ2-7,TRBV28,TRBD2,once,CASSLLSGSLYSYEQYF,TGTGCCAGCAGTTTACTAAGCGGGAGCCTCTACTCCTACGAGCAGTACTTC
TRBJ2-3,TRBV19,.,once,CASSMAGGTDTQYF,TGTGCCAGTAGTATGGCAGGGGGCACAGATACGCAGTATTTT
TRBJ2-1,TRBV11-2,.,.,CASSLRGRADNEQFF,TGTGCCAGCAGCTTAAGGGGGAGGGCCGACAATGAGCAGTTCTTC
TRBJ1-2,TRBV2,.,.,CASSEPGGYTF,TGTGCCAGCAGTGAACCGGGAGGCTACACCTTC
TRBJ1-1,TRBV7-3,.,.,CASSTQQGNTEAFF,TGTGCCAGCAGCACCCAACAGGGAAACACTGAAGCTTTCTTT
TRBJ1-2,TRBV28,.,once,CASRSTGGTYGYTF,TGTGCCAGCAGATCCACGGGGGGTACCTATGGCTACACCTTC
TRBJ1-5,TRBV7-9,.,.,CASSLEGQGPQHF,TGTGCCAGCAGCTTAGAGGGGCAGGGGCCCCAGCATTTT
TRBJ2-7,TRBV27,TRBD1,once,CASTMTGTDYEQYF,TGTGCCAGCACCATGACAGGGACGGATTACGAGCAGTACTTC
TRBJ2-7,TRBV5-1,TRBD1,.,CASSSFPGQTYEQYF,TGCGCCAGCAGCTCGTTTCCGGGACAGACATACGAGCAGTACTTC
TRBJ2-7,TRBV7-9,.,.,CASSLYGGQSSYEQYF,TGTGCCAGCAGCTTATATGGAGGTCAGTCCTCCTACGAGCAGTACTTC
TRBJ1-1,TRBV19,TRBD1,.,CASSSRGLRTEAFF,TGTGCCAGTAGTTCCAGGGGGTTGAGGACTGAAGCTTTCTTT
TRBJ2-1,TRBV7-2,TRBD1,.,CASSPGQGPTGEQFF,TGTGCCAGCAGCCCCGGACAGGGCCCAACAGGTGAGCAGTTCTTC
TRBJ2-5,TRBV5-1,.,.,CASSSAGDWETQYF,TGCGCCAGCAGCTCGGCTGGGGACTGGGAGACCCAGTACTTC
TRBJ2-2,TRBV19,TRBD1,.,CASTGDRGRGSGELFF,TGTGCCAGTACGGGGGACAGGGGGCGCGGGTCCGGGGAGCTGTTTTTT
TRBJ1-5,TRBV2,.,.,CASSEPPQGQPQHF,TGTGCCAGCAGTGAACCCCCACAGGGCCAGCCCCAGCATTTT
TRBJ2-2,TRBV9,.,.,CASSVSPVSNTGELFF,TGTGCCAGCAGCGTATCCCCGGTATCGAACACCGGGGAGCTGTTTTTT
TRBJ1-5,TRBV2,.,.,CASSERVAQPQHF,TGTGCCAGCAGTGAGAGGGTTGCTCAGCCCCAGCATTTT
TRBJ1-2,TRBV27,TRBD1,.,CASSLSGQGIYWGGYTF,TGTGCCAGCAGTTTATCGGGACAGGGGATATACTGGGGGGGCTACACCTTC
TRBJ2-4,TRBV7-2,.,.,CASGPQNIQYF,TGTGCCAGCGGGCCGCAAAACATTCAGTACTTC
TRBJ2-3,TRBV11-3,TRBD1,.,CASSTGQGLADTQYF,TGTGCCAGCAGCACGGGACAGGGACTGGCAGATACGCAGTATTTT
TRBJ2-2,TRBV7-3,TRBD2,.,CASSIDGTSGNTGELFF,TGTGCCAGCAGCATTGACGGGACTAGCGGGAACACCGGGGAGCTGTTTTTT
TRBJ1-1,TRBV11-2,.,once,CASSLFSGANTEAFF,TGTGCCAGCAGCTTATTCTCAGGGGCAAACACTGAAGCTTTCTTT
TRBJ2-7,TRBV2,TRBD2,.,CASSEGRGGPYEQYF,TGTGCCAGCAGTGAAGGAAGGGGAGGGCCCTACGAGCAGTACTTC
TRBJ2-7,TRBV7-3,.,.,CASSLQGTYEQYF,TGTGCCAGCAGCTTACAGGGGACCTACGAGCAGTACTTC
TRBJ2-3,TRBV19,.,.,CASSITGTDTQYF,TGTGCCAGTAGTATCACTGGTACAGATACGCAGTATTTT
TRBJ2-7,TRBV28,TRBD2,.,CASGGLPPYEQYF,TGTGCCAGCGGGGGACTACCCCCCTACGAGCAGTACTTC
TRBJ2-5,TRBV5-4,.,.,CASSRTTGGGETQYF,TGTGCCAGCAGCCGCACGACAGGAGGTGGAGAGACCCAGTACTTC
TRBJ2-2,TRBV11-3,.,.,CASSLGGTTGELFF,TGTGCCAGCAGCTTAGGAGGGACAACCGGGGAGCTGTTTTTT
TRBJ2-5,TRBV2,.,once,CASKETAIQETQYF,TGTGCCAGCAAGGAGACAGCGATTCAAGAGACCCAGTACTTC
TRBJ1-3,TRBV5-1,.,.,CASSFDSNSGNTIYF,TGCGCCAGCAGCTTTGACAGCAACTCTGGAAACACCATATATTTT
TRBJ1-1,TRBV19,.,.,CASTPGNAEAFF,TGTGCCAGTACCCCGGGGAACGCTGAAGCTTTCTTT
TRBJ1-2,TRBV30,TRBD1,.,CAWLTGGDYGYTF,TGTGCCTGGTTGACAGGGGGCGACTATGGCTACACCTTC